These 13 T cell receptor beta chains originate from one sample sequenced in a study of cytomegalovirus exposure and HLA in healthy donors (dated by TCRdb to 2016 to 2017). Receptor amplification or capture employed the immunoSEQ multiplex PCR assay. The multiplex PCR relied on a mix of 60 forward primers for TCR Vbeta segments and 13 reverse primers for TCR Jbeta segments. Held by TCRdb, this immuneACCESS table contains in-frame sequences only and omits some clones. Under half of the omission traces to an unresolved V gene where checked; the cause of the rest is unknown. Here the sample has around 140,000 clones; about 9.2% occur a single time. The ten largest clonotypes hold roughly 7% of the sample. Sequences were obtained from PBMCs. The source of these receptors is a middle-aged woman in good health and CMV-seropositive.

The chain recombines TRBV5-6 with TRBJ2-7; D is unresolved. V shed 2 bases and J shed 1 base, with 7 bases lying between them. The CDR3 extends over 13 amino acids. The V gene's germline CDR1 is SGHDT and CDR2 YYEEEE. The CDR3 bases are TGTGCCAGCAGCTTCGGCAGGTCCTACGAGCAGTACTTC. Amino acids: CASSFGRSYEQYF.

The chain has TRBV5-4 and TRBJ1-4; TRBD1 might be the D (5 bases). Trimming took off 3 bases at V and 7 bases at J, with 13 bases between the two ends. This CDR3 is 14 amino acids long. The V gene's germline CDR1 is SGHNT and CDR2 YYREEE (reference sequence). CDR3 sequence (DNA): TGTGCCAGCAGCTCTCCAGAAAGGGGTGAAAAACTGTTTTTT. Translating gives CASSSPERGEKLFF.

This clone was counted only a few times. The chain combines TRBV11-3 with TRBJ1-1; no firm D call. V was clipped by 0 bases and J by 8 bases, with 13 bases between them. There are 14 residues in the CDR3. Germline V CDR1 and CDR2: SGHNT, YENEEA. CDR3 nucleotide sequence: TGTGCCAGCAGCTTAGATGCTACTTTTACGGAAGCTTTCTTT. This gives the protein CASSLDATFTEAFF.

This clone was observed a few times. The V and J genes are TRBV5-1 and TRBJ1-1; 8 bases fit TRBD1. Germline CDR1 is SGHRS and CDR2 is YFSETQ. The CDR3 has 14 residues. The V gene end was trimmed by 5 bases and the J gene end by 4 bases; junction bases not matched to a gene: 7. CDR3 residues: CASSRDRPGTEAFF. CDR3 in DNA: TGCGCCAGCAGTCGGGACAGGCCCGGCACTGAAGCTTTCTTT.

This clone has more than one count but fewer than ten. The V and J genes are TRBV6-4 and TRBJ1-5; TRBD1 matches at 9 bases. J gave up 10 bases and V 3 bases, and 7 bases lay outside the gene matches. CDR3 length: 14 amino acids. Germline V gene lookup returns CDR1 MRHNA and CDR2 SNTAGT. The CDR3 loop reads CASSEYGQGSPQHF. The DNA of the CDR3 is TGTGCCAGCAGTGAGTACGGACAGGGGAGCCCCCAGCATTTT.

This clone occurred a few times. CDR3 sequence (DNA): TGTGCCAGCAGCTATGCGGCCCTTAGCAATCAGCCCCAGCATTTT. Encoded protein: CASSYAALSNQPQHF. This sequence joins TRBV7-8 and TRBJ1-5; no reliable D call. The V and J ends lost 4 bases and 0 bases respectively, with 10 bases between them. This CDR3 is 15 amino acids long. Germline values: CDR1 SGHVS, CDR2 FQNEAQ.

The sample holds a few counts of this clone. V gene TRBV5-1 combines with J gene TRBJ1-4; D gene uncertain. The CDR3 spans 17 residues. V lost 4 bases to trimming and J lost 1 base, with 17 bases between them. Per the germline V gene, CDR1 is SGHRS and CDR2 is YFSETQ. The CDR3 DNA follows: TGCGCCAGCAGCCCCCCAGGAGGGTTAGGAACTAATGAAAAACTGTTTTTT. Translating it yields CASSPPGGLGTNEKLFF. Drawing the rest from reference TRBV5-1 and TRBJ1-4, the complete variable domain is KAGVTQTPRYLIKTRGQQVTLSCSPISGHRSVSWYQQTPGQGLQFLFEYFSETQRNKGNFPGRFSGRQFSNSRSEMNVSTLELGDSALYLCASSPPGGLGTNEKLFFGSGTQLSVL.

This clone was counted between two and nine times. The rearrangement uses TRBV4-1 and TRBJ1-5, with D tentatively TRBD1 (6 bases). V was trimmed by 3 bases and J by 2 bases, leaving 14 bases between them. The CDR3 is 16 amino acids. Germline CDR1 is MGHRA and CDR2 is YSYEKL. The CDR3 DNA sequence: TGCGCCAGCAGCCAGTCGGACGCAGGGGGCAATCAGCCCCAGCATTTT. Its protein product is CASSQSDAGGNQPQHF.

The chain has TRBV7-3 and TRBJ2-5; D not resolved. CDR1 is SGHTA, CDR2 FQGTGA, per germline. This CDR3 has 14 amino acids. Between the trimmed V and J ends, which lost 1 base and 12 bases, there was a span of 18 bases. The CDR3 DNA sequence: TGTGCCAGCAGCTTAATACCTGGCATGGGCCTTGAGTACTTC. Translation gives CASSLIPGMGLEYF.

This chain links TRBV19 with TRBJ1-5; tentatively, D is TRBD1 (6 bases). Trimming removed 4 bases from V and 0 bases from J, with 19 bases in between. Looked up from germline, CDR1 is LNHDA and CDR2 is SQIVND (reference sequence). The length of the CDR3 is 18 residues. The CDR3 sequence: CASSSVGGQYYSNQPQHF. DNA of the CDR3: TGTGCCAGTAGTAGCGTAGGAGGACAGTACTATAGCAATCAGCCCCAGCATTTT.

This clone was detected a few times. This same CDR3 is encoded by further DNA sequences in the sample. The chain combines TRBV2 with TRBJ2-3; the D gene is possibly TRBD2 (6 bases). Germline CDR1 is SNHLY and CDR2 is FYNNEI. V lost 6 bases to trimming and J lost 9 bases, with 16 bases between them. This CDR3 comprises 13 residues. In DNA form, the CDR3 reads TGTGCCAGCAGAACCCCCTCAGCGGGCACGCAGTATTTT. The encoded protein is CASRTPSAGTQYF.

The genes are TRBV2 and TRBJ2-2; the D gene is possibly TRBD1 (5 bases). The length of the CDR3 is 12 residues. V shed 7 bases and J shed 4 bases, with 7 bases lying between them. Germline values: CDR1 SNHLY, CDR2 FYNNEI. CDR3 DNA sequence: TGTGCCAGCAATCAGGGCACCGGGGAGCTGTTTTTT. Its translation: CASNQGTGELFF.

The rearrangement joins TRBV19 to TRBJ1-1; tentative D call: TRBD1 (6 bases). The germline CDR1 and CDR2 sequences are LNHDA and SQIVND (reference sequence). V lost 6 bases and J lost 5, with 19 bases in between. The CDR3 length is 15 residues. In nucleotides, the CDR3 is TGTGCCAGTAGGCGAGATCCCGTCAGGGGTACTGAAGCTTTCTTT. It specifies CASRRDPVRGTEAFF. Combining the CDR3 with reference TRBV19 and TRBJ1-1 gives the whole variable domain DGGITQSPKYLFRKEGQNVTLSCEQNLNHDAMYWYRQDPGQGLRLIYYSQIVNDFQKGDIAEGYSVSREKKESFPLTVTSAQKNPTAFYLCASRRDPVRGTEAFFGQGTRLTVV.